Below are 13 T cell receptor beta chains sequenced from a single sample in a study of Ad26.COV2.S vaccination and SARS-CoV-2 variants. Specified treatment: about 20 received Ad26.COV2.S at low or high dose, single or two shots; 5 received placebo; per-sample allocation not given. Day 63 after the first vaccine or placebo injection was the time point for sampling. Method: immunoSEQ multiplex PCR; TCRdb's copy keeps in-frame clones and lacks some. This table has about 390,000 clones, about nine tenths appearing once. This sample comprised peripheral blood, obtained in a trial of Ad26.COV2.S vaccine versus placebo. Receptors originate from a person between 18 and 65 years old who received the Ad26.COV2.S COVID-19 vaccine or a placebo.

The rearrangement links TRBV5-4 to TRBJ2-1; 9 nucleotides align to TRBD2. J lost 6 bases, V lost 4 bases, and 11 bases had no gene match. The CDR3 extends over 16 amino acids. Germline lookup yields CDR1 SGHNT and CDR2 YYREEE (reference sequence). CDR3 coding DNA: TGTGCCAGCAGCCCCCCCCCAGCGGGGGGCCCCAATGAGCAGTTCTTC. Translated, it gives CASSPPPAGGPNEQFF. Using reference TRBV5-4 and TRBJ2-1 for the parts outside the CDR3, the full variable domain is ETGVTQSPTHLIKTRGQQVTLRCSSQSGHNTVSWYQQALGQGPQFIFQYYREEENGRGNFPPRFSGLQFPNYSSELNVNALELDDSALYLCASSPPPAGGPNEQFFGPGTRLTVL.

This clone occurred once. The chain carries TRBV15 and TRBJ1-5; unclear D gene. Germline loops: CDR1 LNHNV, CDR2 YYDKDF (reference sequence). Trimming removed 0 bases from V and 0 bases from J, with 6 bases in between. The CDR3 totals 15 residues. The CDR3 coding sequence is TGTGCCACCAGCAGAGAGGCCGATAGCAATCAGCCCCAGCATTTT. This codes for CATSREADSNQPQHF.

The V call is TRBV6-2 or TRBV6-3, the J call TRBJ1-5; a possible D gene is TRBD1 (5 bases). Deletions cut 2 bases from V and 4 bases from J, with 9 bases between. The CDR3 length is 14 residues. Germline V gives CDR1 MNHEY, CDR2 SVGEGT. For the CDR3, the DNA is TGTGCCAGCAGTTACGGGACCCTGAATCAGCCCCAGCATTTT. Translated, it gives CASSYGTLNQPQHF.

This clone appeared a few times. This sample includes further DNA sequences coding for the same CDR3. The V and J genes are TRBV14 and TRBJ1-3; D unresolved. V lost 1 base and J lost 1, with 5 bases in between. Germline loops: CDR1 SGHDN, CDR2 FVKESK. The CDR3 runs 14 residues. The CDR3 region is CASSQVGSGNTIYF. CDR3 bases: TGTGCCAGCAGCCAAGTGGGGTCTGGAAACACCATATATTTT.

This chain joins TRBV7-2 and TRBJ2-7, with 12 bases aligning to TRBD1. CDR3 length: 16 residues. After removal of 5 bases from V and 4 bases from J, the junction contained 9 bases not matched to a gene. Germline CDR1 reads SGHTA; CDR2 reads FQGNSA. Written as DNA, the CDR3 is TGTGCCAGCAGCCGGCCCGGGACAGGGGGCCTATACGAGCAGTACTTC. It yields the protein CASSRPGTGGLYEQYF.

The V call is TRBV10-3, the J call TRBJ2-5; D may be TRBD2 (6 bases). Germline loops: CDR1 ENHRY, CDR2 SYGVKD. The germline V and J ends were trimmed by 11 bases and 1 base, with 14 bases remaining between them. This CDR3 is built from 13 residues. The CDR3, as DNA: TGTGCCTACCAGCGGGCCCCCCAAGAGACCCAGTACTTC. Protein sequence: CAYQRAPQETQYF.

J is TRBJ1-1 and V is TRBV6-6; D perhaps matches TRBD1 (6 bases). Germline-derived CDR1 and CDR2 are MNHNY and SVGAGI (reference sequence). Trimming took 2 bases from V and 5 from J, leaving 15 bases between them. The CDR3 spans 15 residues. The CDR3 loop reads CASSYHAQGRTEAFF. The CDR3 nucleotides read TGTGCCAGCAGTTACCACGCACAGGGTCGGACTGAAGCTTTCTTT.

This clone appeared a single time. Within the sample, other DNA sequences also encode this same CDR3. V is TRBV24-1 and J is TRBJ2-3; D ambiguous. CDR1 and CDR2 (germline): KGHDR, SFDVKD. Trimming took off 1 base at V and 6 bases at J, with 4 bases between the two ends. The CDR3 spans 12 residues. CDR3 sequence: CATSDFGDTQYF. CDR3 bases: TGTGCCACCAGTGATTTTGGGGATACGCAGTATTTT.

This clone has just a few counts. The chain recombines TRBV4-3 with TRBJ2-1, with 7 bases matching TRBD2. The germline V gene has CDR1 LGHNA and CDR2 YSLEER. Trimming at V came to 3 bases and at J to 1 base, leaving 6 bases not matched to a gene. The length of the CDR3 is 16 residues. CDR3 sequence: CASSQEAGTSYNEQFF. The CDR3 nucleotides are TGCGCCAGCAGCCAGGAAGCGGGGACGTCCTACAATGAGCAGTTCTTC.

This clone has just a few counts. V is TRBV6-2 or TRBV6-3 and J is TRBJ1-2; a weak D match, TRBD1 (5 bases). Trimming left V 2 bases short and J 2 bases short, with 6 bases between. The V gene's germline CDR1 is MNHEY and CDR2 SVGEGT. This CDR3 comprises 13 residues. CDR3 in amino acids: CASSYRDNYGYTF. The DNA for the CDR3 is TGTGCCAGCAGTTACCGGGACAACTATGGCTACACCTTC.

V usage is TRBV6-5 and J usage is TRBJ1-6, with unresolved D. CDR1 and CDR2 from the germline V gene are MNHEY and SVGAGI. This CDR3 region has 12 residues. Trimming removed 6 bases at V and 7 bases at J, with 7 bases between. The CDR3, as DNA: TGTGCCAGCAGGTCAGGAAATTCACCCCTCCACTTT. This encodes CASRSGNSPLHF.

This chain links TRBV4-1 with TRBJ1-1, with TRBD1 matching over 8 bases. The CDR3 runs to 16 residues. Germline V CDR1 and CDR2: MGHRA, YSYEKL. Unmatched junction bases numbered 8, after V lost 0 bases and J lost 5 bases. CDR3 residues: CASSQDAGGRVTEAFF. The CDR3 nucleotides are TGCGCCAGCAGCCAAGACGCAGGGGGCAGGGTGACTGAAGCTTTCTTT.

The CDR3 is CASSLGAYTRTDTQYF. As DNA, the CDR3 is TGTGCCAGCAGCCTCGGGGCCTATACCCGCACAGATACGCAGTATTTT. The chain combines TRBV11-2 with TRBJ2-3; D may match TRBD1 or TRBD2 (5 bases each). The CDR3 sequence is 16 residues long. The V gene's germline CDR1 is SGHAT and CDR2 FQNNGV. V gave up 5 bases and J gave up 1 base, with 16 bases separating them.